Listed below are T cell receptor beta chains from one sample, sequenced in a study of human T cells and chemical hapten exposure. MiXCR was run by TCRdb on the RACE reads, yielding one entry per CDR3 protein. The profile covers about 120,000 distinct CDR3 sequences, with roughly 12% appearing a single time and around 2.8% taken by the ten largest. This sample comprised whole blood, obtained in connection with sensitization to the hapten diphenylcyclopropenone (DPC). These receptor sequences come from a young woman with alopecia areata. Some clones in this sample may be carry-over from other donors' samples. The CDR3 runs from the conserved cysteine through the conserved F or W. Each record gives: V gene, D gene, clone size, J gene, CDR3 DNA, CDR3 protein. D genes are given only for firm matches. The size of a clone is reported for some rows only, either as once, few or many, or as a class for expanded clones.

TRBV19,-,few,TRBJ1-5,TGTGCCAGTAGTATCGGGCCAAATCAGCCCCAGCATTTT,CASSIGPNQPQHF
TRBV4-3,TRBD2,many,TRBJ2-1,TGCGCCAGCAGCCAAAGAGGGATGGGACTAGCGGCGCGTGAGCAGTTCTTC,CASSQRGMGLAAREQFF
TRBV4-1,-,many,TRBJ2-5,TGCGCCAGCAGCCAAGATAGCAGGGCGGTTTATGACCAAGAGACCCAGTACTTC,CASSQDSRAVYDQETQYF
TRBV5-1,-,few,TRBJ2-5,TGCGCCAGCAGCTTCAACGTGGAGCAAGAGACCCAGTACTTC,CASSFNVEQETQYF
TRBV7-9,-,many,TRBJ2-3,TGTGCCAGCAGCTTTTTATTTGCGGGGGCCGCGGATACGCAGTATTTT,CASSFLFAGAADTQYF
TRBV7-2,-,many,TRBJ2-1,TGTGCCAGCAGCCAAGGAATTGAGCAGTTCTTC,CASSQGIEQFF
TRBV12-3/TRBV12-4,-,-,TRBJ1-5,TGTGCCAGCAGGCAAACAGGAGATTATAGCAATCAGCCCCAGCATTTT,CASRQTGDYSNQPQHF
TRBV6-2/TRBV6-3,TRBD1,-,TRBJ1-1,TGTGCCAGCAGTTACTCGAGGGACAGGATCAACACTGAAGCTTTCTTT,CASSYSRDRINTEAFF
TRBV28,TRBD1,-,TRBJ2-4,TGTGCCAGCAGTTCGATTGGGAGAAGAGACAGGGGGGACTTC,CASSSIGRRDRGDF
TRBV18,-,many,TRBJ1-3,TGTGCCAGCTCATCGACAGTGGACTCTGGAAACACCATATATTTT,CASSSTVDSGNTIYF
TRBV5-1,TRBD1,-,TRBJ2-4,TGCGCCAGCAGCTTGGACGGACAGGGGGAAAACATTCAGTACTTC,CASSLDGQGENIQYF
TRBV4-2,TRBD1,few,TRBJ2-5,TGTGCCAGCAGCCAAGATGAGGGGGCCGAGACCCAGTACTTC,CASSQDEGAETQYF
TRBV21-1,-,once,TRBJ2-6,TGTGCCCCCGGCGGTTGGGACAGTCAGAGGTCTGCTGGGGCCAATGTCCTGACTTTC,CAPGGWDSQRSAGANVLTF
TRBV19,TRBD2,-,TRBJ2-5,TGTGCCAGTACCGACCCTGGGAGGGCCCAGTACTTC,CASTDPGRAQYF
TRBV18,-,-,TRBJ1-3,TGTGCCAGCTCACCACTACCGATATCTGGAAACACCATATATTTT,CASSPLPISGNTIYF
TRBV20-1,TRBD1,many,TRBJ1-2,TGCAGTGCTAGAGATCTGGGGACAGGGGGTGGCTATGGCTACACCTTC,CSARDLGTGGGYGYTF
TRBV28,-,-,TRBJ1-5,TGTGCCAGCAGCAACCGGGACACCGGTGATTATCCCCAGCATTTT,CASSNRDTGDYPQHF
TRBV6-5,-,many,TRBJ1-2,TGTGCCAGCAGTTACTCAGGAGGAAGCTATGGCTACACCTTC,CASSYSGGSYGYTF
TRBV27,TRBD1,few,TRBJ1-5,TGTGCCAGCAGTTTAACAGGGACAGGGTCCCAAAGGCCCCAGCATTTT,CASSLTGTGSQRPQHF
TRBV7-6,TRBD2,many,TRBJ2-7,TGTGCCAGCAGCTTAGCGCCCAGCGGGGGCGGAAATGAGCAGTACTTC,CASSLAPSGGGNEQYF
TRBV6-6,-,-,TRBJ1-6,TGTGCCAGCAGGACGGGGATTCACCTCCACTTT,CASRTGIHLHF
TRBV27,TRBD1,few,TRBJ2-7,TGTGCCAGCAGTTTGCGTGGGACAGCATACGAGCAGTACTTC,CASSLRGTAYEQYF
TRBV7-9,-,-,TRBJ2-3,TGTGCCAGCAGCTCCACGGCGGGGCGCACAGATACGCAGTATTTT,CASSSTAGRTDTQYF
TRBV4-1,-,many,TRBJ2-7,TGCGCCAGCAGCCAAAGGGACCGGTCCTACGAGCAGTACTTC,CASSQRDRSYEQYF
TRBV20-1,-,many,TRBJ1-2,TGCAGTGCTAGAGATCAGGCTGACTATGGCTACACCTTC,CSARDQADYGYTF
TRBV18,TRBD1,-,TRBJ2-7,TGTGCCAGCTCACCGGGGACAGCCAGGGGCCATCTTCCCTACGAGCAGTACTTC,CASSPGTARGHLPYEQYF
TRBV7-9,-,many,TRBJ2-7,TGTGCCAGCAGCCAACCCAATCTTCCGGGAGCCTTC,CASSQPNLPGAF
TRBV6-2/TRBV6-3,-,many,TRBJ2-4,TGTGCCAGCAGTTACGGCTTAGCCAAAAACATTCAGTACTTC,CASSYGLAKNIQYF
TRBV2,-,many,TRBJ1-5,TGTGCCAGCAGAGGGACAAACAATCAGCCCCAGCATTTT,CASRGTNNQPQHF
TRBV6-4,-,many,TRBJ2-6,TGTGCCAGCAGTGTCTTCTCTGGGGCCAACGTCCTGACTTTC,CASSVFSGANVLTF
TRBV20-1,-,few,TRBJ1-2,TGCAGTGGAAGGTACACCGCTTCTGGTGGCTACACCTTC,CSGRYTASGGYTF
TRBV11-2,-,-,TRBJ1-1,TGTGCCAGCATCTTACAGGGCCTGAACACTGAAGCTTTCTTT,CASILQGLNTEAFF
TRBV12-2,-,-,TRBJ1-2,TGTGCAAGTCGCGCCATAATTAACTATGGCTACACCTTC,CASRAIINYGYTF
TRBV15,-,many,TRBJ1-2,TGTGCCACCAGCAGAGATCGGCAGGACTATGGCTACACCTTC,CATSRDRQDYGYTF
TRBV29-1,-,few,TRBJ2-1,TGCAGCGTTAAAGGCGTTGAAACAGGGGACTGGGATGAGCAGTTCTTC,CSVKGVETGDWDEQFF
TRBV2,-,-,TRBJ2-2,TGTGCCAGCAACAGGGTAATCACCGGGGAGCTGTTTTTT,CASNRVITGELFF
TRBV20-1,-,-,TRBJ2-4,TGCAGTGCTAGAGTACAGGATTTTCAGTACTTC,CSARVQDFQYF
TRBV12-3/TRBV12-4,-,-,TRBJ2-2,TGTGCCAGCAGTCCCATTCGGGCGGGGTCCTCCCCCGGGGAGCTGTTTTTT,CASSPIRAGSSPGELFF
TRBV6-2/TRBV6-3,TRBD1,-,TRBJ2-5,TGTGCCAGCAGTTACTCTTCAGACAGGGCTGAGTACTTC,CASSYSSDRAEYF
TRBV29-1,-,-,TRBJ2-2,TGCAGCGGACGGAGCGGTGCGAACACCGGGGAGCTGTTTTTT,CSGRSGANTGELFF
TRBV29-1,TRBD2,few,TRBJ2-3,TGCAGCGTGGATAGCGGGGGGGCCCCAGATACGCAGTATTTT,CSVDSGGAPDTQYF
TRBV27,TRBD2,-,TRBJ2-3,TGTGCCAGCAGTTTTCTGGCGGGGGGCACAGATACGCAGTATTTT,CASSFLAGGTDTQYF
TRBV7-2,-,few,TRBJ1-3,TGTGCCAGCAGCTTAGCCCCCCGCAGCAGGGCATCTGGAAACACCATATATTTT,CASSLAPRSRASGNTIYF
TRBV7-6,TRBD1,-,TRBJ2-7,TGTGCCAGCAGCCAGGGGGCGGGGAGCTACGAGCAGTACTTC,CASSQGAGSYEQYF
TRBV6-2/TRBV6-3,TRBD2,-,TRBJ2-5,TGTGCCAGCAGTTCCCCTAGCGGGGGGACCCAAGAGACCCAGTACTTC,CASSSPSGGTQETQYF
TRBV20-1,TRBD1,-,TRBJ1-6,TGCAGTGCCAAAAAGACAGGGGCGGCACCCCTCCACTTT,CSAKKTGAAPLHF
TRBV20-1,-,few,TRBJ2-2,TGCAGTGCCTACGGGCAGGGGAGGACCGGGGAGCTGTTTTTT,CSAYGQGRTGELFF
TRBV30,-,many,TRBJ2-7,TGTGCCTGGAGTCCACATGAGGACTACGAGCAGTACTTC,CAWSPHEDYEQYF
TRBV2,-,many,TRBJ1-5,TGTGCCAGCAGTGAAGGGGCCGCCAGGGTCGGTCAGCCCCAGCATTTT,CASSEGAARVGQPQHF